One sample yielded the 24 T cell receptor beta chains listed below, sequenced in a study of regulatory T cells in long-lasting Graves disease. Sample time point: newly diagnosed GD, antithyroid drugs for less than 3 months. PBMC-extracted RNA yielded the TCR library. Construction of the TCR beta libraries employed iRepertoire HTBI primers in conjunction with Arm-PCR of CDR3 regions. TCRdb fed the multiplex PCR reads into MiXCR, producing one record per CDR3 protein. In the table there are 400,000 to 450,000 distinct CDR3 sequences, more than 12% of which are singletons. The sample also formed part of further work on T cells in Graves' hyperthyroidism and ophthalmopathy.

Material: peripheral blood mononuclear cells (PBMCs), obtained at new diagnosis, from a patient treated with antithyroid drugs. The receptors derive from a woman aged 30 to 39 with Graves disease.

This chain joins TRBV12-3 or TRBV12-4 and TRBJ2-1, with 12 positions matching TRBD2. The CDR3 extends over 17 amino acids. V lost 5 bases to trimming and J lost 4 bases; unmatched junction nucleotides: 9. CDR3 nucleotide sequence: TGTGCCAGCAGTCCAGGACTAGCGGGAATGAAATACAATGAGCAGTTCTTC. Translated, it gives CASSPGLAGMKYNEQFF.

With regard to this clonotype: Given a much more abundant clone one base away, this may be a read error. The chain employs TRBV29-1 and TRBJ2-5; D uncertain. The CDR3 contains 13 residues. Looked up from germline, CDR1 is SQVTM and CDR2 is ANQGSEA. V lost 7 bases to trimming and J lost 2 bases, with 14 bases between them. The CDR3 bases are TGCAGCGCCCGTGCCGGAAGACAAGAGACCCAGTACTTC. Protein sequence: CSARAGRQETQYF.

This clonotype was picked up many times. The chain is built from TRBV13 and TRBJ2-1, with 13 bases that match TRBD2. Germline loops: CDR1 PRHDT, CDR2 FYEKMQ (reference sequence). The CDR3 contains 23 residues. J was trimmed by 5 bases and V by 5 bases; bases with no gene match: 27. CDR3 loop: CASSPRAVTSGRRFVGEDNEQFF. CDR3 in DNA: TGTGCCAGCAGCCCAAGGGCGGTGACTAGCGGGAGGCGTTTCGTAGGGGAGGACAATGAGCAGTTCTTC.

This clonotype appeared many times. The chain joins TRBV20-1 to TRBJ1-5; D ambiguous. Germline V CDR1 and CDR2: DFQATT, SNEGSKA (reference sequence). The V and J ends lost 5 bases and 0 bases respectively, with 11 bases between them. CDR3 length: 14 residues. The CDR3: CSAHGGSSNQPQHF. In DNA, the CDR3 is TGCAGTGCTCACGGAGGGAGTAGCAATCAGCCCCAGCATTTT.

V gene TRBV30 combines with J gene TRBJ2-3; D is unresolved. This CDR3 contains 13 residues. Germline V gene data show CDR1 as GTSNPN and CDR2 as SVGIG (reference sequence). The V and J ends lost 5 bases and 0 bases respectively, with 9 bases between them. The DNA of the CDR3 is TGTGCCTGGGACAAACTAAGCACAGATACGCAGTATTTT. This gives the protein CAWDKLSTDTQYF.

This clonotype has ten or more counts. The chain couples TRBV7-9 to TRBJ2-1; 11 positions match TRBD2. V was pared by 7 bases and J by 9 bases, with 5 bases of the junction left unmatched. In germline, CDR1 is SEHNR, CDR2 FQNEAQ (reference sequence). CDR3 size: 13 residues. The CDR3 DNA follows: TGTGCCAGCATATGGCTAGCGGGAGGTGAGCAGTTCTTC. It specifies CASIWLAGGEQFF.

The sample holds many counts of this clonotype. The chain carries TRBV18 and TRBJ1-6; TRBD1 aligns across 10 bases. The CDR3 length is 16 residues. After removal of 3 bases from V and 6 bases from J, the junction contained 5 bases not matched to a gene. Per the germline V gene, CDR1 is KGHSH and CDR2 is LQKENI. The CDR3: CASSPQRTGGNSPLHF. The CDR3 nucleotides are TGTGCCAGCTCACCCCAGCGGACAGGGGGTAATTCACCCCTCCACTTT.

As to this clonotype: A much larger clonotype is one base distant, so this may be a read error. The chain links TRBV7-9 to TRBJ2-2, with D maybe TRBD2 (6 bases). This CDR3 comprises 12 residues. The V gene's germline CDR1 is SEHNR and CDR2 FQNEAQ (reference sequence). The chain's CDR3 is CASRRGTGELLF. CDR3 coding DNA: TGTGCCAGCAGACGCGGGACCGGGGAGCTGCTTTTT.

The genes are TRBV7-3 and TRBJ2-1; 11 bases map to TRBD2. The germline CDR1 and CDR2 sequences are SGHTA and FQGTGA. Trimming cost V 5 bases and J 6 bases; bases outside gene matches: 3. The CDR3 totals 14 residues. Written as DNA, the CDR3 is TGTGCCAGCAGCATACTAGCGGGAGCCAATGAGCAGTTCTTC. Translated, it gives CASSILAGANEQFF.

In its sample, this clonotype was seen a few times. The chain links TRBV4-1 to TRBJ2-4; 7 bases align to TRBD1. The CDR3 contains 16 residues. Germline V gene data show CDR1 as MGHRA and CDR2 as YSYEKL. V dropped 0 bases and J dropped 2; count of bases not matched to a gene: 4. The CDR3 is CASSQEWTGTKNIQYF. CDR3 nucleotide sequence: TGCGCCAGCAGCCAAGAATGGACAGGAACCAAAAACATTCAGTACTTC.

V gene TRBV28 combines with J gene TRBJ2-1, with D unresolved. V dropped 8 bases and J dropped 9 bases, with 14 bases sitting between them. The CDR3 is 12 amino acids. Germline CDR1 is MDHEN and CDR2 is SYDVKM. The CDR3 sequence is CASSTWDFEQFF. Here the CDR3 DNA reads TGTGCCAGCTCGACCTGGGATTTTGAGCAGTTCTTC. Using reference TRBV28 and TRBJ2-1 for the parts outside the CDR3, the full variable domain is DVKVTQSSRYLVKRTGEKVFLECVQDMDHENMFWYRQDPGLGLRLIYFSYDVKMKEKGDIPEGYSVSREKKERFSLILESASTNQTSMYLCASSTWDFEQFFGPGTRLTVL.

Concerning this clonotype: This clone may be a read error of a much larger clone one base away. Likely a read error: the CDR3 ends without its conserved phenylalanine or tryptophan. V and J are TRBV10-3 and TRBJ1-1, with TRBD1 matching over 8 bases. J gave up 5 bases and V 4 bases, and 3 bases lay outside the gene matches. This CDR3 comprises 13 residues. Germline-derived CDR1 and CDR2 are ENHRY and SYGVKD. CDR3 sequence: CAISVDRDTEAFL. CDR3 sequence (DNA): TGTGCCATCAGTGTGGACAGGGATACTGAAGCTTTCCTT.

This clonotype has more than one count but fewer than ten. The gene calls are TRBV5-5 and TRBJ2-7, with D possibly being TRBD1 (6 bases). V was clipped by 3 bases and J by 0 bases, with 22 bases between them. The CDR3 covers 18 residues. CDR1 SGHKS and CDR2 YYEKEE come from the germline V gene (reference sequence). CDR3 amino acids: CASSSPRLRQDSSYEQYF. The CDR3 DNA follows: TGTGCCAGCAGCTCACCCAGATTAAGACAGGACAGCTCCTACGAGCAGTACTTC.

This clonotype was counted at least ten times. The chain combines TRBV3-1 with TRBJ1-6; D call uncertain. Per the germline V gene, CDR1 is LGHDT and CDR2 is YNNKEL (reference sequence). The CDR3 is 14 residues long. Trimming took 3 bases from V and 11 from J, leaving 14 bases between them. This CDR3 reads CASSQGRQRAPLHF. In DNA form, the CDR3 reads TGTGCCAGCAGCCAGGGCCGTCAGCGCGCACCCCTCCACTTT.

This chain links TRBV24-1 with TRBJ1-3; TRBD1 matches at 7 bases. Germline loops: CDR1 KGHDR, CDR2 SFDVKD. V trimming: 4 bases; J trimming: 0 bases; junction bases outside the gene matches: 8. This CDR3 has 17 residues. CDR3 bases: TGTGCCACCAGTGACCCAAGGGACAGCTACTCTGGAAACACCATATATTTT. Translation gives CATSDPRDSYSGNTIYF.

At least ten counts were recorded for this clonotype. The chain links TRBV3-1 to TRBJ1-5; D gene unclear. The V gene's germline CDR1 is LGHDT and CDR2 YNNKEL (reference sequence). The germline V and J ends were trimmed by 4 bases and 2 bases, with 21 bases remaining between them. This CDR3 region has 18 residues. The CDR3 reads CASSPGLGRPVGNQPQHF. The CDR3 DNA reads TGTGCCAGCAGCCCCGGGCTGGGCAGGCCAGTCGGCAATCAGCCCCAGCATTTT.

The rearrangement links TRBV7-9 to TRBJ1-6; 8 nucleotides align to TRBD1. V dropped 5 bases and J dropped 7; count of bases not matched to a gene: 7. CDR1 and CDR2 (germline): SEHNR, FQNEAQ (reference sequence). CDR3 length: 15 residues. The CDR3: CASSVRQGHNSPLHF. As DNA, the CDR3 is TGTGCCAGCAGCGTCCGACAGGGGCACAATTCACCCCTCCACTTT. The variable domain in full, completed from reference TRBV7-9 and TRBJ1-6, reads DTGVSQNPRHKITKRGQNVTFRCDPISEHNRLYWYRQTLGQGPEFLTYFQNEAQLEKSRLLSDRFSAERPKGSFSTLEIQRTEQGDSAMYLCASSVRQGHNSPLHFGNGTRLTVT.

The genes are TRBV4-1 and TRBJ2-1; 9 bases are shared with TRBD2. From germline, CDR1 is MGHRA and CDR2 YSYEKL. V shed 4 bases, J shed 5 bases, and the junction held 6 bases outside the gene matches. The CDR3 covers 15 residues. The CDR3 here is CASSLEAGGNNEQFF. CDR3 sequence (DNA): TGCGCCAGCAGCCTAGAAGCGGGAGGAAACAATGAGCAGTTCTTC.

The V and J genes are TRBV27 and TRBJ1-5; D gene ambiguous. Germline-derived CDR1 and CDR2 are MNHEY and SMNVEV (reference sequence). This CDR3 is 14 amino acids long. The ends were cut back, 2 bases at V and 5 bases at J, with 10 bases in the middle. The DNA of the CDR3 is TGTGCCAGCAGTTTAACCGGGTGGGATCAGCCCCAGCATTTT. This encodes CASSLTGWDQPQHF.

This clonotype showed up many times. This chain joins TRBV20-1 and TRBJ2-1; D may be TRBD2 (6 bases). Germline V lookup: CDR1 DFQATT, CDR2 SNEGSKA (reference sequence). This CDR3 comprises 16 residues. V was cut by 2 bases and J by 0 bases, with 14 bases left in between. The CDR3 loop reads CSARREPPVSYNEQFF. Here the CDR3 DNA reads TGCAGTGCTAGACGGGAGCCCCCCGTCTCCTACAATGAGCAGTTCTTC.

The sample holds many counts of this clonotype. The chain has TRBV7-2 and TRBJ2-1, with D unclear. Trimming removed 1 base from V and 4 bases from J, with 8 bases in between. The CDR3 consists of 14 residues. Germline V gene data show CDR1 as SGHTA and CDR2 as FQGNSA. The CDR3 DNA follows: TGTGCCAGCAGCTTAGTCCCAGTGTACAATGAGCAGTTCTTC. It yields the protein CASSLVPVYNEQFF.

The rearrangement joins TRBV4-1 to TRBJ2-3; D remains ambiguous. CDR3 length equals 15 residues. Germline values: CDR1 MGHRA, CDR2 YSYEKL. Trimming cost V 1 base and J 0 bases, with 8 bases left between them. DNA of the CDR3: TGCGCCAGCAGCCAAGTCTATCCTAGCACAGATACGCAGTATTTT. Residues: CASSQVYPSTDTQYF.

This clonotype was counted many times. The chain carries TRBV20-1 and TRBJ2-1; TRBD2 matches at 10 bases. The CDR3 has 17 amino acids. V trimming: 2 bases; J trimming: 14 bases; junction bases outside the gene matches: 21. Per germline, CDR1 DFQATT and CDR2 SNEGSKA (reference sequence). As DNA, the CDR3 is TGCAGTGCTAGATGGGTGGAACTAGCGGGACGGCCACAGCCAGAGTTCTTC. It codes for CSARWVELAGRPQPEFF.

The rearrangement links TRBV19 to TRBJ2-3; D is unclear. V was pared by 7 bases and J by 3 bases, with 11 bases between. Germline V gene lookup returns CDR1 LNHDA and CDR2 SQIVND (reference sequence). The CDR3 totals 13 residues. CDR3 bases: TGTGCCAGTACAGCGTTATCTACAGATACGCAGTATTTT. Translation: CASTALSTDTQYF. Supplemented by reference TRBV19 and TRBJ2-3, the full variable domain reads DGGITQSPKYLFRKEGQNVTLSCEQNLNHDAMYWYRQDPGQGLRLIYYSQIVNDFQKGDIAEGYSVSREKKESFPLTVTSAQKNPTAFYLCASTALSTDTQYFGPGTRLTVL.